The rows below give T cell receptor beta chains drawn from one sample of a study of blood T cells in healthy people across ages. TCRdb itself ran the 5' RACE reads through MiXCR, one entry per CDR3 protein. The sample records about 1.5 million distinct CDR3 sequences, 40% to 45% being singletons. The source material was blood. These receptors were collected from a woman between 18 and 29 years old in good health. Both conserved end residues are part of each CDR3. Fields, in order: V gene, D gene, clone size, J gene, CDR3 DNA, CDR3 protein. The D gene is left open where the match is weak. Clone size is stated in some rows and not others, as once, few, many or a class when expanded.

v_gene: TRBV6-5; d_gene: TRBD1; abundance: NA; j_gene: TRBJ1-6; CDR3nt: TGTGCCAGCAGTACCCCCGGGACAGCTCGCAATTCACCCCTCCACTTT; CDR3aa: CASSTPGTARNSPLHF
v_gene: TRBV12-3/TRBV12-4; d_gene: TRBD1; abundance: once; j_gene: TRBJ2-7; CDR3nt: TGTGCCAGCAGTGCCAGCACGGGACAGGAGACCTACGAGCAGTACTTC; CDR3aa: CASSASTGQETYEQYF
v_gene: TRBV3-1; d_gene: NA; abundance: NA; j_gene: TRBJ2-7; CDR3nt: TGTGCCAGCAGCCAAGATGAATCCCCCTACGAGCAGTACTTC; CDR3aa: CASSQDESPYEQYF
v_gene: TRBV6-1; d_gene: TRBD1; abundance: NA; j_gene: TRBJ1-5; CDR3nt: TGTGCCAGCAGGCCGAGAGGGACAGCCAGGGAGGGCAATCAGCCCCAGCATTTT; CDR3aa: CASRPRGTAREGNQPQHF
v_gene: TRBV20-1; d_gene: TRBD1; abundance: few; j_gene: TRBJ1-2; CDR3nt: TGCAGTGCTAGAGATCCCTGGACAGGGAGTAACACCTTC; CDR3aa: CSARDPWTGSNTF
v_gene: TRBV10-3; d_gene: TRBD1; abundance: few; j_gene: TRBJ1-4; CDR3nt: TGTGCCATCAGGGATACAGGGGGCTCTAATGAAAAACTGTTTTTT; CDR3aa: CAIRDTGGSNEKLFF
v_gene: TRBV11-2; d_gene: NA; abundance: NA; j_gene: TRBJ2-4; CDR3nt: TGTGCCAGCAGGGGGGTGGTTGGCATTCAGTACTTC; CDR3aa: CASRGVVGIQYF
v_gene: TRBV12-3/TRBV12-4; d_gene: NA; abundance: NA; j_gene: TRBJ1-1; CDR3nt: TGTGCCAGCAGTTTTCGGCCCCCTCCGACTGAAGCTTTCTTT; CDR3aa: CASSFRPPPTEAFF
v_gene: TRBV25-1; d_gene: TRBD2; abundance: NA; j_gene: TRBJ2-7; CDR3nt: TGTGCCATCAGCCGGACTAGCGGGGGATCGGCCTCCTACGAGCAGTACTTC; CDR3aa: CAISRTSGGSASYEQYF
v_gene: TRBV6-1; d_gene: NA; abundance: many; j_gene: TRBJ1-2; CDR3nt: TGTGCCAGCAGTGAAGTACGTCCGGGGGCAGCATATGGCTACACCTTC; CDR3aa: CASSEVRPGAAYGYTF
v_gene: TRBV4-2; d_gene: TRBD1; abundance: NA; j_gene: TRBJ1-2; CDR3nt: TGTGCCAGCAGCCCCGTGGACAGGGCGAGCTACACCTTC; CDR3aa: CASSPVDRASYTF
v_gene: TRBV30; d_gene: NA; abundance: NA; j_gene: TRBJ2-2; CDR3nt: TGTGCCTGGTCGTACACCGGGGAGCTGTTTTTT; CDR3aa: CAWSYTGELFF
v_gene: TRBV9; d_gene: NA; abundance: few; j_gene: TRBJ2-3; CDR3nt: TGTGCCAGCAGCGATTCCGGTGGGGGACGTCTGGCGTTCGCAGATACGCAGTATTTT; CDR3aa: CASSDSGGGRLAFADTQYF
v_gene: TRBV29-1; d_gene: NA; abundance: few; j_gene: TRBJ2-6; CDR3nt: TGCAGCGTTGGACAAGCTGGGGCCAACGTCCTGACTTTC; CDR3aa: CSVGQAGANVLTF
v_gene: TRBV12-3/TRBV12-4; d_gene: TRBD1; abundance: NA; j_gene: TRBJ2-7; CDR3nt: TGTGCCAGCAGGCGCAGACAGGGATACGAGCAGTACTTC; CDR3aa: CASRRRQGYEQYF
v_gene: TRBV6-6; d_gene: NA; abundance: few; j_gene: TRBJ2-3; CDR3nt: TGTGCCAGCGTAAGGTCAGAGAAAGATACGCAGTATTTT; CDR3aa: CASVRSEKDTQYF
v_gene: TRBV27; d_gene: NA; abundance: NA; j_gene: TRBJ1-1; CDR3nt: TGTGCCAGCAGTGTAATGGCTGACACTGAAGCTTTCTTT; CDR3aa: CASSVMADTEAFF
v_gene: TRBV15; d_gene: NA; abundance: NA; j_gene: TRBJ2-1; CDR3nt: TGTGCCACCAGCTTAATACGGGGCTACGAGCAGTTCTTC; CDR3aa: CATSLIRGYEQFF
v_gene: TRBV28; d_gene: NA; abundance: many; j_gene: TRBJ2-7; CDR3nt: TGTGCCAGCAGTCCGACAGACTACGAGCAGTACTTC; CDR3aa: CASSPTDYEQYF
v_gene: TRBV9; d_gene: NA; abundance: NA; j_gene: TRBJ2-1; CDR3nt: TGTGCCAGCAGCGGGCCCCTGGGGGGCAATGAGCAGTTCTTC; CDR3aa: CASSGPLGGNEQFF
v_gene: TRBV12-3/TRBV12-4; d_gene: TRBD2; abundance: few; j_gene: TRBJ2-5; CDR3nt: TGTGCCAGCAGGGTCGGGACTAGCGGATACCAAGAGACCCAGTACTTC; CDR3aa: CASRVGTSGYQETQYF
v_gene: TRBV6-5; d_gene: NA; abundance: NA; j_gene: TRBJ2-3; CDR3nt: TGTGCCAGCAGCCTTCTTTTACACCGTGGCAGGGATACGCAGTATTTT; CDR3aa: CASSLLLHRGRDTQYF
v_gene: TRBV9; d_gene: TRBD1; abundance: NA; j_gene: TRBJ2-1; CDR3nt: TGTGCCAGCGGGACAGGGGGCACTCTGTACAATGAGCAGTTCTTC; CDR3aa: CASGTGGTLYNEQFF
v_gene: TRBV29-1; d_gene: TRBD1; abundance: NA; j_gene: TRBJ1-2; CDR3nt: TGCAGCGTTCCTCCGGGACAGAGCTACTATGGCTACACCTTC; CDR3aa: CSVPPGQSYYGYTF
v_gene: TRBV2; d_gene: TRBD2; abundance: few; j_gene: TRBJ2-1; CDR3nt: TGTGCCAGCAGCTGGACTAGCGCAAATGAGCAGTTCTTC; CDR3aa: CASSWTSANEQFF
v_gene: TRBV6-1; d_gene: TRBD2; abundance: NA; j_gene: TRBJ2-2; CDR3nt: TGTGCCAGCAGATTCGGACTAGCGGGGGCCACCGGGGAGCTGTTTTTT; CDR3aa: CASRFGLAGATGELFF
v_gene: TRBV9; d_gene: TRBD1; abundance: NA; j_gene: TRBJ1-5; CDR3nt: TGTGCCAGCAGCGCGACAGGGGCTAGCAATCAGCCCCAGCATTTT; CDR3aa: CASSATGASNQPQHF
v_gene: TRBV20-1; d_gene: TRBD2; abundance: many; j_gene: TRBJ2-1; CDR3nt: TGCAGTGCCCCCTGGGGGACTAGCGGGAGGGCCGCAAACAATGAGCAGTTCTTC; CDR3aa: CSAPWGTSGRAANNEQFF
v_gene: TRBV7-8; d_gene: TRBD1; abundance: NA; j_gene: TRBJ2-7; CDR3nt: TGTGCCAGCAGCGTACGGGACAGCCTCTACGAGCAGTACTTC; CDR3aa: CASSVRDSLYEQYF
v_gene: TRBV29-1; d_gene: NA; abundance: many; j_gene: TRBJ2-1; CDR3nt: TGCAGCGTTGGGGGTCAGGGAAATGAGCAGTTCTTC; CDR3aa: CSVGGQGNEQFF
v_gene: TRBV27; d_gene: NA; abundance: many; j_gene: TRBJ2-1; CDR3nt: TGTGCCAGCAGTTTATGGCAGGGTGCGGTCAATGAGCAGTTCTTC; CDR3aa: CASSLWQGAVNEQFF
v_gene: TRBV10-3; d_gene: TRBD2; abundance: many; j_gene: TRBJ2-1; CDR3nt: TGTGCCATCAGACACCCAACTAGCGGGGAAACCTACAATGAGCAGTTCTTC; CDR3aa: CAIRHPTSGETYNEQFF
v_gene: TRBV2; d_gene: NA; abundance: NA; j_gene: TRBJ2-4; CDR3nt: TGTGCCAGCCAGTTGGTCGGTTGGGACATTCAGTACTTC; CDR3aa: CASQLVGWDIQYF
v_gene: TRBV27; d_gene: NA; abundance: few; j_gene: TRBJ1-1; CDR3nt: TGTGCCAGCAGTTTACAGGGAAGGATGGGCACTGAAGCTTTCTTT; CDR3aa: CASSLQGRMGTEAFF
v_gene: TRBV7-9; d_gene: NA; abundance: NA; j_gene: TRBJ2-5; CDR3nt: TGTGCCAGCAGCTTAGGGTTCCGAGAGACCCAGTACTTC; CDR3aa: CASSLGFRETQYF
v_gene: TRBV6-2/TRBV6-3; d_gene: TRBD1; abundance: NA; j_gene: TRBJ2-7; CDR3nt: TGTGCCAGCACGCTGAACAGGGGGATACGAGGGCAGTACTTC; CDR3aa: CASTLNRGIRGQYF
v_gene: TRBV2; d_gene: NA; abundance: NA; j_gene: TRBJ1-1; CDR3nt: TGTGCCAGCAGTCAATTGGGGGCTGAAGCTTTCTTT; CDR3aa: CASSQLGAEAFF
v_gene: TRBV6-5; d_gene: NA; abundance: few; j_gene: TRBJ2-7; CDR3nt: TGTGCCAGCAGTACAGGTCTCTACTACGAGCAGTACTTC; CDR3aa: CASSTGLYYEQYF
v_gene: TRBV4-2; d_gene: NA; abundance: NA; j_gene: TRBJ2-7; CDR3nt: TGTGCCAGCAGCCAGGGCTGGGGCGGATTCTACGAGCAGTACTTC; CDR3aa: CASSQGWGGFYEQYF